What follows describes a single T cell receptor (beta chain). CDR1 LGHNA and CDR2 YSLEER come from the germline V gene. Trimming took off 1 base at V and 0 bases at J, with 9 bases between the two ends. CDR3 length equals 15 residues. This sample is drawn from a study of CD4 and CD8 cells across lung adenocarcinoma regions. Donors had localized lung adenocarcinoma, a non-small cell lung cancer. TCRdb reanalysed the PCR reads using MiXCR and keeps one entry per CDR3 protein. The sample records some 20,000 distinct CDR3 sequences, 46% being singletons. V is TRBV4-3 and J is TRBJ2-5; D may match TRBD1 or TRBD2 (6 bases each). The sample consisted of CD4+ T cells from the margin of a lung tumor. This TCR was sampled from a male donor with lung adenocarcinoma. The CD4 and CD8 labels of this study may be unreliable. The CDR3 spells CASSQARGDQETQYF. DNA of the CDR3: TGCGCCAGCAGCCAAGCGAGGGGGGACCAAGAGACCCAGTACTTC.